Each of the 29 T cell receptor beta chains below was sequenced from the same sample in a study of T cell repertoires in cytomegalovirus infection. TCRdb recomputed calls from the reads with MiXCR, one row per CDR3 protein. The sample lists just under 550,000 distinct CDR3 sequences, around a quarter occurring once. Sequencing was carried out using PBMCs. The source of these receptors is a human donor in good health (CMV status not recorded). Some clones in this sample may be carry-over from other donors' samples.

CDR3 nucleotide sequence: TGTGCCAGCAGCGGAACCGGGACAGGGACCTACGAGCAGTACGTC. This gives the protein CASSGTGTGTYEQYV. The V gene is TRBV5-6, the J gene TRBJ2-7; 9 bases are a match to TRBD1. Per the germline V gene, CDR1 is SGHDT and CDR2 is YYEEEE. CDR3 size: 15 residues. V dropped 4 bases and J dropped 2; count of bases not matched to a gene: 7.

The chain joins TRBV12-3 or TRBV12-4 to TRBJ2-1; the D is unclear. Trimming cost V 5 bases and J 8 bases, with 16 bases left between them. CDR3 length equals 14 residues. The CDR3 coding sequence is TGTGCCAGCAGTCCTCGTTGGGCGAATCATGAGCAGTTCTTC. It encodes CASSPRWANHEQFF.

This clonotype was picked up a small number of times. The V and J genes are TRBV19 and TRBJ2-5, with 11 bases matching TRBD2. Trimming removed 7 bases from V and 4 bases from J; junction bases left unmatched: 8. This CDR3 spans 15 amino acids. Germline lookup yields CDR1 LNHDA and CDR2 SQIVND (reference sequence). In nucleotides, the CDR3 is TGTGCCAGTACCCTTAGCGGGAGGGCCGGAGAGACCCAGTACTTC. This translates into CASTLSGRAGETQYF.

The chain carries TRBV11-2 and TRBJ2-3; 8 positions agree with TRBD2. This CDR3 is 18 amino acids long. Germline CDR1 SGHAT, CDR2 FQNNGV. Trimming removed 1 base from V and 7 bases from J; junction bases left unmatched: 16. As DNA, the CDR3 is TGTGCCAGCAGCTTAGTCCAGACTAGCGCAGTGTTGGGGCATACGCAGTATTTT. Translation gives CASSLVQTSAVLGHTQYF.

V and J are TRBV7-9 and TRBJ1-5; 7 nucleotides align to TRBD1. The CDR3 spans 14 residues. Germline-derived CDR1 and CDR2 are SEHNR and FQNEAQ (reference sequence). The V gene end was trimmed by 1 base and the J gene end by 9 bases; junction bases not matched to a gene: 6. The CDR3 DNA reads TGTGCCAGCAGCTTAGGGGACAGCTCCGGGCCCCAGCATTTT. This translates into CASSLGDSSGPQHF.

At least ten counts were recorded for this clonotype. The chain recombines TRBV7-2 with TRBJ2-1; D remains ambiguous. The CDR3 runs to 12 residues. The V and J ends lost 4 bases and 6 bases respectively, with 7 bases between them. Germline values: CDR1 SGHTA, CDR2 FQGNSA. CDR3: CASSSQSNEQFF. DNA for the CDR3: TGTGCCAGCAGCTCGCAGTCCAATGAGCAGTTCTTC.

The sample holds a few counts of this clonotype. The chain couples TRBV10-3 to TRBJ1-5; the match to TRBD1 covers 9 bases. After removal of 4 bases from V and 7 bases from J, the junction contained 5 bases not matched to a gene. Germline assignment: CDR1 ENHRY and CDR2 SYGVKD. The CDR3 is made up of 14 amino acids. CDR3 DNA sequence: TGTGCCATCAGTGTGGACAGGGGAGGACAGCCCCAGCATTTT. Translated, it gives CAISVDRGGQPQHF.

The rearrangement uses TRBV30 and TRBJ2-7; the match to TRBD1 covers 9 bases. J was trimmed by 3 bases and V by 2 bases; bases with no gene match: 2. Germline CDR1 is GTSNPN and CDR2 is SVGIG (reference sequence). The CDR3 contains 13 residues. The CDR3 reads CAWSRGQGYEQYF. The CDR3 nucleotides are TGTGCCTGGAGTAGGGGACAGGGCTACGAGCAGTACTTC.

This sequence joins TRBV6-5 and TRBJ1-1; 9 bases are a match to TRBD1. Germline V lookup: CDR1 MNHEY, CDR2 SVGAGI. This CDR3 contains 16 residues. V trimming: 6 bases; J trimming: 0 bases; junction bases outside the gene matches: 8. The CDR3 region is CASSWTGAGVNTEAFF. DNA for the CDR3: TGTGCCAGCAGCTGGACAGGGGCGGGGGTGAACACTGAAGCTTTCTTT.

This clonotype occurred many times. The genes are TRBV7-2 and TRBJ2-2, with TRBD2 identical over 10 bases. CDR1 is SGHTA, CDR2 FQGNSA, per germline. V lost 7 bases and J lost 7; bases outside the gene matches: 18. CDR3 size: 18 residues. CDR3 DNA sequence: TGTGCCAGCACCCAGCCGCTACAGCGGGAGGGCCGGAACGGGGAGCTGTTTTTT. This translates into CASTQPLQREGRNGELFF.

A few counts support this clonotype. The genes are TRBV5-6 and TRBJ2-7; D is ambiguous. Germline CDR1 SGHDT, CDR2 YYEEEE. With 4 bases removed from V and 2 bases from J, the gap between germline ends came to 13 bases. The CDR3 has 14 residues. This chain's CDR3 is CASSPGFTTYEQYF. The CDR3 coding sequence is TGTGCCAGCAGCCCAGGTTTTACCACCTACGAGCAGTACTTC. Drawing the rest from reference TRBV5-6 and TRBJ2-7, the complete variable domain is DAGVTQSPTHLIKTRGQQVTLRCSPKSGHDTVSWYQQALGQGPQFIFQYYEEEERQRGNFPDRFSGHQFPNYSSELNVNALLLGDSALYLCASSPGFTTYEQYFGPGTRLTVT.

This clonotype was seen a few times. The V call is TRBV11-2, the J call TRBJ1-1, with D possibly being TRBD1 (5 bases). Germline CDR1 SGHAT, CDR2 FQNNGV. V was shortened by 4 bases and J by 4 bases, with 16 bases between the two germline ends. The CDR3 loop spans 15 amino acids. The CDR3 DNA sequence: TGTGCCAGCAGCTACCCGACGGGGGGTTTCACTGAAGCTTTCTTT. This codes for CASSYPTGGFTEAFF.

This clonotype was found a few times. The CDR3 nucleotides are TGCGCCAGCAGCCGTGGAGTGCCGTTTTACAATGAGCAGTTCTTC. This gives the protein CASSRGVPFYNEQFF. The chain carries TRBV4-3 and TRBJ2-1, with D unclear. Germline V lookup: CDR1 LGHNA, CDR2 YSLEER. The V gene lost 4 bases and the J gene lost 4 bases, with 14 bases spanning the gap. The CDR3 has 15 residues.

This sequence joins TRBV19 and TRBJ1-4; D remains ambiguous. The CDR3 length is 13 residues. CDR1 and CDR2 from the germline V gene are LNHDA and SQIVND (reference sequence). The V gene lost 2 bases and the J gene lost 8 bases, with 9 bases spanning the gap. The CDR3 coding sequence is TGTGCCAGTAGTATAATCTCCAGCGAAAAACTGTTTTTT. Residues: CASSIISSEKLFF.

This clonotype was seen repeatedly, ten times or more. The gene calls are TRBV7-2 and TRBJ2-7, with 10 bases aligning to TRBD2. Germline CDR1 and CDR2: SGHTA and FQGNSA. The CDR3 is made up of 14 amino acids. The ends lost 7 bases at V and 2 bases at J; junction bases unmatched: 5. Here the CDR3 reads CASTWTSGTYEQYF. CDR3 sequence (DNA): TGTGCCAGCACCTGGACTAGCGGTACCTACGAGCAGTACTTC.

The chain couples TRBV20-1 to TRBJ2-7, with 13 bases that match TRBD2. Per germline, CDR1 DFQATT and CDR2 SNEGSKA (reference sequence). Losses at the gene ends were 5 bases for V and 4 bases for J; bases not matched to a gene: 8. The CDR3 is made up of 15 amino acids. The CDR3 nucleotides are TGCAGTGCTTCGCGGGGACTAGCGGGAAGTTACGAGCAGTACTTC. Translating gives CSASRGLAGSYEQYF.

This chain joins TRBV7-8 and TRBJ2-5, with unresolved D. V lost 5 bases to trimming and J lost 4 bases, with 8 bases between them. This CDR3 contains 12 residues. Germline CDR1 is SGHVS and CDR2 is FQNEAQ. CDR3 sequence (DNA): TGTGCCAGCAGCGTTACGAGAGAGACCCAGTACTTC. Translating it yields CASSVTRETQYF.

This clonotype has a single count. The genes are TRBV4-3 and TRBJ1-1, with D perhaps matching TRBD1 (5 bases). Trimming removed 0 bases at V and 5 bases at J, with 13 bases between. The CDR3 contains 15 residues. Per germline, CDR1 LGHNA and CDR2 YSLEER. The CDR3 DNA reads as TGCGCCAGCAGCCAAGAGACGGGGAGGGGAACTGAAGCTTTCTTT. Encoded protein: CASSQETGRGTEAFF.

V usage is TRBV15 and J usage is TRBJ2-7, with 7 bases matching TRBD2. Trimming removed 0 bases from V and 7 bases from J; junction bases left unmatched: 12. The CDR3 is 16 residues long. Germline lookup yields CDR1 LNHNV and CDR2 YYDKDF (reference sequence). The DNA of the CDR3 is TGTGCCACCAGCAGAGATCTAGGAGGTCGGGGAGGGGAGCAGTACTTC. The encoded protein is CATSRDLGGRGGEQYF.

A few counts support this clonotype. This chain uses TRBV11-3 with TRBJ2-3, with D maybe TRBD2 (6 bases). The ends were cut back, 5 bases at V and 8 bases at J, with 20 bases in the middle. The CDR3 runs 15 residues. Germline assignment: CDR1 SGHNT and CDR2 YENEEA. CDR3 in amino acids: CASSPGLSDSPTQYF. The CDR3 DNA is TGTGCCAGCAGCCCGGGACTGTCAGACTCTCCTACGCAGTATTTT.

This clonotype came up a few times. The chain carries TRBV6-2 or TRBV6-3 and TRBJ2-1; 8 positions match TRBD2. Unmatched junction bases numbered 3, after V lost 5 bases and J lost 9 bases. This CDR3 region has 12 residues. CDR1 MNHEY and CDR2 SVGEGT come from the germline V gene. CDR3 in DNA: TGTGCCAGCAGTCGTACTAGCGGTGAGCAGTTCTTC. Protein: CASSRTSGEQFF.

In this sample, this clonotype turned up a few times. The gene calls are TRBV7-9 and TRBJ2-7, with 9 bases fitting TRBD2. Germline V lookup: CDR1 SEHNR, CDR2 FQNEAQ (reference sequence). V shed 1 base and J 7 bases; nucleotides not matched to a gene: 8. This CDR3 comprises 15 residues. Written as DNA, the CDR3 is TGTGCCAGCAGCTTAGATGTAGCGGGAGCTTTAGAGCAGTACTTC. The encoded protein is CASSLDVAGALEQYF.

The chain recombines TRBV24-1 with TRBJ2-2; D is uncertain. Germline assignment: CDR1 KGHDR and CDR2 SFDVKD. V lost 4 bases, J lost 0 bases, and 14 bases lay in between. The length of the CDR3 is 17 residues. CDR3 region: CATSESTRRSNTGELFF. CDR3 bases: TGTGCCACCAGTGAATCGACCCGTAGGTCGAACACCGGGGAGCTGTTTTTT.

This clonotype appeared a few times. The rearrangement links TRBV29-1 to TRBJ2-7, with D unresolved. V was shortened by 1 base and J by 0 bases, with 4 bases between the two germline ends. The CDR3 covers 12 residues. From germline, CDR1 is SQVTM and CDR2 ANQGSEA. Written as DNA, the CDR3 is TGCAGCGTTGAAGGTCGCTCCTACGAGCAGTACTTC. Translated, it gives CSVEGRSYEQYF.

This clonotype was counted ten times or more. The V call is TRBV10-3, the J call TRBJ1-5, with D perhaps TRBD1 (5 bases). CDR3 length equals 16 residues. Between the trimmed V and J ends, which lost 11 bases and 2 bases, there was a span of 22 bases. Germline lookup yields CDR1 ENHRY and CDR2 SYGVKD. CDR3 nucleotide sequence: TGTGCCGCAAGAGACGGGCAGGGAAAAGGCAATCAGCCCCAGCATTTT. This encodes CAARDGQGKGNQPQHF.

The sample holds a few counts of this clonotype. The chain couples TRBV9 to TRBJ2-1, with D unresolved. Looked up from germline, CDR1 is SGDLS and CDR2 is YYNGEE. Trimming removed 0 bases from V and 2 bases from J, with 6 bases in between. The CDR3 has 14 amino acids. The CDR3: CASSVVGTYNEQFF. CDR3 coding DNA: TGTGCCAGCAGCGTAGTGGGGACCTACAATGAGCAGTTCTTC.

V is TRBV28 and J is TRBJ2-1; D gene ambiguous. Germline values: CDR1 MDHEN, CDR2 SYDVKM. The CDR3 extends over 16 amino acids. V lost 4 bases, J lost 4 bases, and 17 bases lay in between. CDR3 sequence reads: CASSSPIAANYNEQFF. The CDR3, as DNA: TGTGCCAGCAGTTCCCCCATTGCGGCAAATTACAATGAGCAGTTCTTC.

This clonotype was seen repeatedly, ten times or more. The chain has TRBV7-9 and TRBJ1-1; possibly TRBD1 for D (6 bases). This CDR3 has 15 residues. V lost 1 base and J 2 bases, leaving 11 bases between the germline ends. Germline CDR1 reads SEHNR; CDR2 reads FQNEAQ (reference sequence). The CDR3 spells CASSLEGVGNTEAFF. CDR3 nucleotide sequence: TGTGCCAGCAGCTTAGAGGGGGTGGGTAACACTGAAGCTTTCTTT.

The chain recombines TRBV6-6 with TRBJ2-5, with 10 bases identical to TRBD1. CDR1 and CDR2 (germline): MNHNY, SVGAGI (reference sequence). V lost 3 bases and J lost 4; bases outside the gene matches: 5. The CDR3 consists of 15 residues. The chain's CDR3 is CASSYRGQGGETQYF. CDR3 nucleotide sequence: TGTGCCAGCAGTTATCGAGGACAGGGGGGAGAGACCCAGTACTTC.